The clone carrying this T cell receptor beta chain was seen at least ten times. The target antigen is unknown. This entry comes from a study of neurological immune-mediated disorders. Study-level points and caveats: Sharing of CDR3 amino acid sequences among expanded clones across subjects was absent, suggesting private repertoires in all groups.

2 million PBMCs stored at -80 C were the source of the unsorted libraries. The making of cDNA relied on 5'RACE with 10-nucleotide random UMIs. TCRdb re-derived calls from the 5' RACE reads in MiXCR, one entry per CDR3 protein. Of 50,000 to 70,000 distinct CDR3 sequences listed, 12% were seen once; the top ten hold about 10%. Germline CDR1 and CDR2: SEHNR and FQNEAQ (reference sequence). The CDR3 extends over 16 amino acids. Losses at the gene ends were 3 bases for V and 1 base for J; bases not matched to a gene: 7. The specimen was PBMCs. The J gene is TRBJ2-5, the V gene TRBV7-9, with 8 bases aligning to TRBD2. This sequence was found in a woman aged 55 to 70 with HTLV-1-associated myelopathy (HAM/TSP). CDR3 sequence (DNA): TGTGCCAGCAGCTTGTCTGTGCGGGAGGTCCAAGAGACCCAGTACTTC. Its protein is CASSLSVREVQETQYF.